This paragraph reports one TCR beta chain. The antigen is undetermined. The data belong to a study of graft-versus-host responses after intestinal transplantation. The CDR3 spans 14 residues. Profiled with immunoSEQ multiplex PCR; TCRdb holds only in-frame clones, not every one. The table lists tens of thousands of clones, roughly 93% of them singletons. This receptor was taken from a human donor who was the organ donor for an intestinal transplant. This chain uses TRBV21-1 with TRBJ2-7; the table's D call TRBD1 went unverified against the DNA. TRBV21-1 is reported as a pseudogene. Sample: unstimulated CD4+ T cells sorted from spleen or lymph node cells, taken before transplant. The CDR3 protein is CASSKGQGFYEQYF. In DNA form, the CDR3 reads TGTGCCAGCAGCAAAGGACAGGGGTTTTACGAGCAGTACTTC.